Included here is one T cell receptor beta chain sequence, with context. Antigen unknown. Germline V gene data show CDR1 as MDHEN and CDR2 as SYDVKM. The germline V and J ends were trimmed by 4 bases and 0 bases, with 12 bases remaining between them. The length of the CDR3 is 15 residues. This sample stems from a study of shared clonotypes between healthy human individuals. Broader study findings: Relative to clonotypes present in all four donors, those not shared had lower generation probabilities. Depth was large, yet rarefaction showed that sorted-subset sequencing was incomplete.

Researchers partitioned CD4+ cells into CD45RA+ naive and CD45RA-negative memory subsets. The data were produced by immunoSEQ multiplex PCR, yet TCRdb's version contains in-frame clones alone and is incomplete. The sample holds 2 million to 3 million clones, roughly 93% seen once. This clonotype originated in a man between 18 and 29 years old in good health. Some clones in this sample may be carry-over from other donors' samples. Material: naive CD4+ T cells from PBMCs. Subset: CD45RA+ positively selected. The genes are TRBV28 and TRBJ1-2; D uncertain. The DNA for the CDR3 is TGTGCCAGCAGTTCGATTGGGTGGGCTAACTATGGCTACACCTTC. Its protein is CASSSIGWANYGYTF.